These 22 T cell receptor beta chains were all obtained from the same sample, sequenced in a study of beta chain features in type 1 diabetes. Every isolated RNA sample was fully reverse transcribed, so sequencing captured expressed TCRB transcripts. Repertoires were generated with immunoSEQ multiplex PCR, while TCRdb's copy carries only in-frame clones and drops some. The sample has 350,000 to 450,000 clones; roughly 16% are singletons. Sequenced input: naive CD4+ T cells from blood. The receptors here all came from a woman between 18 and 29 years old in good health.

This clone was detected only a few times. The CDR3 bases are TGTGCCAGCCTCCTCGCGGCGATGGGACAGGGCGACGAGCAGTACTTC. It yields the protein CASLLAAMGQGDEQYF. The chain recombines TRBV6-6 with TRBJ2-7; 9 nucleotides match TRBD1. Germline lookup yields CDR1 MNHNY and CDR2 SVGAGI (reference sequence). The CDR3 spans 16 residues. After removal of 8 bases from V and 5 bases from J, the junction contained 16 bases not matched to a gene.

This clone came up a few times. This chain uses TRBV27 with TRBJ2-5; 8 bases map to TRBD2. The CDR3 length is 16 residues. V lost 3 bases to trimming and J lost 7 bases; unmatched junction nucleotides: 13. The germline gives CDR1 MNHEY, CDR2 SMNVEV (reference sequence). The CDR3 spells CASSLTSAGSLRTQYF. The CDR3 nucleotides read TGTGCCAGCAGTTTGACTAGCGCCGGGTCGCTTCGGACCCAGTACTTC.

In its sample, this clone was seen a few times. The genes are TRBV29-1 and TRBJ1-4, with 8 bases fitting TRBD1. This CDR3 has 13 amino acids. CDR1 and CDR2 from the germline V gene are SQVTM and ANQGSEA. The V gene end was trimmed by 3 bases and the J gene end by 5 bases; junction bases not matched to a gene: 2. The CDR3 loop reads CSVERQGNEKLFF. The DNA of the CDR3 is TGCAGCGTTGAGAGACAGGGGAATGAAAAACTGTTTTTT.

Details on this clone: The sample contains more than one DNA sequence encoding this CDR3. CDR3 in amino acids: CASSPGLSYEQYF. In nucleotides, the CDR3 is TGTGCCAGCTCACCAGGACTGTCTTACGAGCAGTACTTC. The genes are TRBV18 and TRBJ2-7; D is perhaps TRBD2 (5 bases). V was trimmed by 2 bases and J by 4 bases, leaving 9 bases between them. CDR3 length: 13 residues. The germline gives CDR1 KGHSH, CDR2 LQKENI.

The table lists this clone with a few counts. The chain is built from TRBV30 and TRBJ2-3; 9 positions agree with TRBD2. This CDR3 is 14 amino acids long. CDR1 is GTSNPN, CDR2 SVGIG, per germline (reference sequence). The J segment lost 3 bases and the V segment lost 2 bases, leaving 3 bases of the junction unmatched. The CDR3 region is CAWSSTSGTDTQYF. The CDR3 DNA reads TGTGCCTGGAGTTCCACTAGCGGGACAGATACGCAGTATTTT.

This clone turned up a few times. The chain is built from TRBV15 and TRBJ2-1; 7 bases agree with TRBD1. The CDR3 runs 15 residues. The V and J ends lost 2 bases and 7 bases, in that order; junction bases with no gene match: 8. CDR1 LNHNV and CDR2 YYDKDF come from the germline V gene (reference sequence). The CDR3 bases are TGTGCCACCAGCAGAATACAGGGGCCCCAAAATGAGCAGTTCTTC. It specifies CATSRIQGPQNEQFF. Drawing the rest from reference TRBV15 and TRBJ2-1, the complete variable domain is DAMVIQNPRYQVTQFGKPVTLSCSQTLNHNVMYWYQQKSSQAPKLLFHYYDKDFNNEADTPDNFQSRRPNTSFCFLDIRSPGLGDTAMYLCATSRIQGPQNEQFFGPGTRLTVL.

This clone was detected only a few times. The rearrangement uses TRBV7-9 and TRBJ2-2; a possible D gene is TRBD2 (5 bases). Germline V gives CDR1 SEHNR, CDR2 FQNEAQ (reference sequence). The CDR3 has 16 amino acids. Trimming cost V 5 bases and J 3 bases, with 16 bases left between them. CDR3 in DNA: TGTGCCAGCAGCCCCATGGGAGCTTCGGACACCGGGGAGCTGTTTTTT. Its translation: CASSPMGASDTGELFF.

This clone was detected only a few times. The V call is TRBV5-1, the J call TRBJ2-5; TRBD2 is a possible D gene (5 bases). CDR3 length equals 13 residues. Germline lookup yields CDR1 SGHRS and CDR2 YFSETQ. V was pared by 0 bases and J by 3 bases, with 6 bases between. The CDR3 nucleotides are TGCGCCAGCAGCTTGGAAGCGGAAGAGACCCAGTACTTC. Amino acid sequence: CASSLEAEETQYF.

The CDR3 sequence: CASSPTSGSSNEQFF. CDR3 DNA sequence: TGTGCCAGCAGCCCCACTAGCGGGAGTTCGAATGAGCAGTTCTTC. J is TRBJ2-1 and V is TRBV9; 11 bases fit TRBD2. CDR1 is SGDLS and CDR2 is YYNGEE in the germline V gene. The CDR3 contains 15 residues. V lost 4 bases, J lost 7 bases, and 7 bases stayed unmatched.

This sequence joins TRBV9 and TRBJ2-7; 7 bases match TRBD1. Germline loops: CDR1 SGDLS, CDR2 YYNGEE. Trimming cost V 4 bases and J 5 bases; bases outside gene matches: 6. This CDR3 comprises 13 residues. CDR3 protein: CASSLQGYHEQYF. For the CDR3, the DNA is TGTGCCAGCAGCCTACAGGGGTACCACGAGCAGTACTTC.

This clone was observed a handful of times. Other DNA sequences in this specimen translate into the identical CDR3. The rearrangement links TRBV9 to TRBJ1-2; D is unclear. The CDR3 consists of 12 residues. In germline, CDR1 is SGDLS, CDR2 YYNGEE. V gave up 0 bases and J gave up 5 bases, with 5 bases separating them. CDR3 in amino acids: CASSVDGYGYTF. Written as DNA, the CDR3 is TGTGCCAGCAGCGTAGACGGTTATGGCTACACCTTC.

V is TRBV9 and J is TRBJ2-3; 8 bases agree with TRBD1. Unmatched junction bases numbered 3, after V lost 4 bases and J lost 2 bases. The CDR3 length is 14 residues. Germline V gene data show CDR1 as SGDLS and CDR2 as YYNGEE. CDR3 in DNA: TGTGCCAGCAGCTGGGACAGGTCCACAGATACGCAGTATTTT. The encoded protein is CASSWDRSTDTQYF.

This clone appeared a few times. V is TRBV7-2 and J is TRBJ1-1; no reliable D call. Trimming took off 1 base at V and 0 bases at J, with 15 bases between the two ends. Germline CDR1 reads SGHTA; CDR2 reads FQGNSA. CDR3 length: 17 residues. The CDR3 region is CASSLGYKGGLNTEAFF. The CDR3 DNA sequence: TGTGCCAGCAGCTTAGGATATAAGGGCGGGCTGAACACTGAAGCTTTCTTT.

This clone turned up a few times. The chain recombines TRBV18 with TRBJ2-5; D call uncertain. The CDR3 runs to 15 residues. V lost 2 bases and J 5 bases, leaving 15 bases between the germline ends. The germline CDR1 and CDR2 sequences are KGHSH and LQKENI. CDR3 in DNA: TGTGCCAGCTCACCAATCGGTTCTAGTCGTGAGACCCAGTACTTC. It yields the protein CASSPIGSSRETQYF. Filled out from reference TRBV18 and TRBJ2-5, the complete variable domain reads NAGVMQNPRHLVRRRGQEARLRCSPMKGHSHVYWYRQLPEEGLKFMVYLQKENIIDESGMPKERFSAEFPKEGPSILRIQQVVRGDSAAYFCASSPIGSSRETQYFGPGTRLLVL.

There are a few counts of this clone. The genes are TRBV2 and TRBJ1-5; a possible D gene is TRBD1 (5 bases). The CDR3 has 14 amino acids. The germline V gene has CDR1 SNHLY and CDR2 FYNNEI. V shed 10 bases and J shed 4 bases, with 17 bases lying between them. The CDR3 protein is CATQEIGRNQPQHF. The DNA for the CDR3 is TGTGCCACACAGGAGATCGGTAGGAATCAGCCCCAGCATTTT.

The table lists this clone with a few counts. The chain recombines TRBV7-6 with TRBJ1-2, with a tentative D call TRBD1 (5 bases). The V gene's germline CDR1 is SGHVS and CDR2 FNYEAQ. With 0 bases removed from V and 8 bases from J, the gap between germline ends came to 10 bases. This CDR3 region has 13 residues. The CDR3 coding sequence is TGTGCCAGCAGCTTAGCCCGGACACTCGGCTACACCTTC. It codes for CASSLARTLGYTF.

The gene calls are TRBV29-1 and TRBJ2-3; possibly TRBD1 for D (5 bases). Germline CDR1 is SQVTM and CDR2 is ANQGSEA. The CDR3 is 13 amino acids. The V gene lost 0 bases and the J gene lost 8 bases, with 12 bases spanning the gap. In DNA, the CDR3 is TGCAGCGTTGAAGATTGGCCCCAGGGTACGCAGTATTTT. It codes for CSVEDWPQGTQYF.

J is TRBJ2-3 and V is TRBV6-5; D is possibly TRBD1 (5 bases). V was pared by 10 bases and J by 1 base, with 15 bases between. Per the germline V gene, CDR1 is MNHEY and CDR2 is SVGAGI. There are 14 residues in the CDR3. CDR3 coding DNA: TGTGCCACCTTAGGGGCAGGTCGCACAGATACGCAGTATTTT. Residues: CATLGAGRTDTQYF.

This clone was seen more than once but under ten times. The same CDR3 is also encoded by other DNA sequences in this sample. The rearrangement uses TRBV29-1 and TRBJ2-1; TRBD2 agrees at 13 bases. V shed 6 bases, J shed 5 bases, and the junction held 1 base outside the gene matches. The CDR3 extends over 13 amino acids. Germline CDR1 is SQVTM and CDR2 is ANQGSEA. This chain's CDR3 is CSVGTSGNNEQFF. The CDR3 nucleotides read TGCAGCGTAGGGACTAGCGGGAACAATGAGCAGTTCTTC.

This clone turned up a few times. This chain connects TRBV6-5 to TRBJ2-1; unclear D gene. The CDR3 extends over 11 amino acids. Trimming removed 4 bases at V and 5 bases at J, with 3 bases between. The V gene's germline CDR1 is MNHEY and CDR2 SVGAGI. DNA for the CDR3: TGTGCCAGCAGTTTTAACAATGAGCAGTTCTTC. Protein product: CASSFNNEQFF.

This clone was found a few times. CDR3 loop: CASGRSNYGYTF. CDR3 coding DNA: TGTGCCTCAGGGCGGTCCAACTATGGCTACACCTTC. The gene calls are TRBV11-2 and TRBJ1-2, with D possibly being TRBD1 (5 bases). V gave up 11 bases and J gave up 2 bases, with 12 bases separating them. There are 12 residues in the CDR3. CDR1 and CDR2 from the germline V gene are SGHAT and FQNNGV.

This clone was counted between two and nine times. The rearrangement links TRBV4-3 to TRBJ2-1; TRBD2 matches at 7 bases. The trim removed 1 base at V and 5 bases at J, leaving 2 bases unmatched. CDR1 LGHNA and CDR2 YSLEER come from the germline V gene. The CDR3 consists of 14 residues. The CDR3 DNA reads TGCGCCAGCAGCCAAGCGGGAGGAGACAATGAGCAGTTCTTC. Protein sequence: CASSQAGGDNEQFF.